Presented here are 32 T cell receptor beta chains from one specimen sequenced in a study of Graves' ophthalmopathy and Graves' hyperthyroidism. Amplified material comprised TCR beta CDR3 regions derived from RNA transcripts. Investigators did first-round RT-PCR with HTBI primers, then second-round multiplex PCR. MiXCR, run by TCRdb on the multiplex PCR reads, gives a single entry per CDR3 protein. The table has around 590,000 distinct CDR3 sequences, about two fifths seen once. Sequencing was performed on peripheral blood or thyroid tissue (not recorded which). Receptor source: an adult man with Graves' hyperthyroidism.

This clonotype was picked up a small number of times. The chain carries TRBV6-1 and TRBJ1-3; no reliable D call. Trimming took 5 bases from V and 3 from J, leaving 14 bases between them. The CDR3 runs to 15 residues. Germline-derived CDR1 and CDR2 are MNHNS and SASEGT. The CDR3 region has the DNA TGTGCCAGCAGTTACTCGAAGGGAGGTGGAAACACCATATATTTT. It translates to CASSYSKGGGNTIYF.

This clonotype came up many times. This rearrangement joins TRBV6-5 to TRBJ2-6; D is undetermined. CDR1 MNHEY and CDR2 SVGAGI come from the germline V gene. Trimming left V 1 base short and J 0 bases short, with 13 bases between. The CDR3 is 18 amino acids. The CDR3 sequence: CASSYFDAALSGANVLTF. The CDR3 DNA reads as TGTGCCAGCAGTTACTTCGACGCAGCCCTCTCTGGGGCCAACGTCCTGACTTTC.

Remarks on this clonotype: A read error may explain this, as a much larger clone is one base away. The rearrangement uses TRBV5-1 and TRBJ1-4; D remains ambiguous. Deletions cut 0 bases from V and 4 bases from J, with 10 bases between. The CDR3 runs to 15 residues. Germline V gene lookup returns CDR1 SGHRS and CDR2 YFSETQ. The CDR3 nucleotides are TGCGCCAGCAGCTTGGGGACGAGCGATAATGAAAAACTGTTTTTT. It translates to CASSLGTSDNEKLFF.

Only one count was recorded for this clonotype. This chain connects TRBV7-9 to TRBJ2-5; D ambiguous. CDR1 SEHNR and CDR2 FQNEAQ come from the germline V gene (reference sequence). V was trimmed by 4 bases and J by 7 bases, leaving 16 bases between them. The CDR3 totals 14 residues. The CDR3 region is CASSSSDGPGTQYF. The CDR3 DNA reads TGTGCCAGCAGCTCGTCGGACGGCCCAGGGACCCAGTACTTC.

The J gene is TRBJ2-6, the V gene TRBV10-3; no firm D call. V was pared by 0 bases and J by 4 bases, with 7 bases between. Germline CDR1 reads ENHRY; CDR2 reads SYGVKD. The CDR3 covers 15 residues. In nucleotides, the CDR3 is TGTGCCATCAGTGAGTCGGATCCGGGGGCCAACGTCCTGACTTTC. Protein: CAISESDPGANVLTF.

This chain links TRBV20-1 with TRBJ2-3, with 8 bases fitting TRBD1. Germline CDR1 and CDR2: DFQATT and SNEGSKA (reference sequence). This CDR3 contains 14 residues. V gave up 4 bases and J gave up 5 bases; unmatched junction bases: 8. The CDR3 sequence: CSAMRTGTGDTQYF. DNA of the CDR3: TGCAGTGCTATGCGGACAGGGACGGGAGATACGCAGTATTTT.

Comments on this clonotype: The junction shows a germline mismatch at one end, possibly a read error. This rearrangement joins TRBV5-1 to TRBJ1-4, with D tentatively TRBD1 (5 bases). The CDR3 has 12 amino acids. Germline CDR1 reads SGHRS; CDR2 reads YFSETQ. DNA of the CDR3: TGCGCCAGCAGCTTGCGGGGGGAAAAACTGTGTTTT. Translation gives CASSLRGEKLCF.

Remarks on this clonotype: Given a much more abundant clone one base away, this may be a read error. The chain is built from TRBV4-3 and TRBJ2-7; D gene ambiguous. CDR3 length: 13 residues. Trimming took off 0 bases at V and 3 bases at J, with 6 bases between the two ends. CDR1 LGHNA and CDR2 YSLEER come from the germline V gene. The CDR3 DNA reads TGCGCCAGCAGCCAAGACGGGTACTACGAGCAGTACTTC. Amino acids: CASSQDGYYEQYF.

This clonotype was detected ten times or more. Written as DNA, the CDR3 is TGCAGTGCTTTGGACAGCGGTGGTTATGGCTACACCTTC. Amino acids: CSALDSGGYGYTF. The chain joins TRBV20-1 to TRBJ1-2; TRBD1 might be the D (6 bases). The V and J ends lost 5 bases and 5 bases respectively, with 15 bases between them. Germline loops: CDR1 DFQATT, CDR2 SNEGSKA (reference sequence). The CDR3 runs to 13 residues.

V usage is TRBV12-3 or TRBV12-4 and J usage is TRBJ1-3; D is unclear. V lost 6 bases to trimming and J lost 4 bases, with 10 bases between them. The length of the CDR3 is 13 residues. The CDR3 coding sequence is TGTGCCAGCAGCCAATTACCCGGAAACACCATATATTTT. The encoded protein is CASSQLPGNTIYF.

This clonotype appeared many times. The CDR3 nucleotides read TGTGCCAGCAGCTTATTATCGGGTCGGGGGGACGAGCAGTACTTC. Translated: CASSLLSGRGDEQYF. The rearrangement uses TRBV7-2 and TRBJ2-7; 7 nucleotides agree with TRBD2. V shed 2 bases and J 5 bases; nucleotides not matched to a gene: 9. From germline, CDR1 is SGHTA and CDR2 FQGNSA. This CDR3 comprises 15 residues.

The V call is TRBV25-1, the J call TRBJ2-5; 9 nucleotides line up with TRBD2. V was clipped by 5 bases and J by 5 bases; unmatched bases: 15. Germline values: CDR1 MGHDK, CDR2 SYGVNS. The CDR3 is 17 amino acids. The CDR3 DNA follows: TGTGCCAGCAGTTTGAGAAAGACTAGCGGTAGTGGGGAGACCCAGTACTTC. The encoded protein is CASSLRKTSGSGETQYF.

There are a few counts of this clonotype. This may be a read error: a much more frequent sequence differs by one nucleotide. The chain has TRBV6-1 and TRBJ1-5, with TRBD1 identical over 9 bases. Germline CDR1 and CDR2: MNHNS and SASEGT. The CDR3 runs 16 residues. J lost 9 bases, V lost 0 bases, and 9 bases had no gene match. The CDR3 region is CASSEATRTGVRPQHF. The CDR3 DNA is TGTGCCAGCAGTGAAGCGACGAGGACAGGGGTTCGGCCCCAGCATTTT.

The CDR3 sequence: CASSFRDRFTYEQYF. The CDR3 nucleotides read TGTGCCAGCAGCTTCCGGGACAGGTTCACCTACGAGCAGTACTTC. The chain joins TRBV7-9 to TRBJ2-7, with TRBD1 matching 8 bases. CDR1 and CDR2 from the germline V gene are SEHNR and FQNEAQ (reference sequence). There are 15 residues in the CDR3. J lost 2 bases, V lost 3 bases, and 6 bases had no gene match.

Note on this clonotype: A much larger clone differs from this one at a single base, so this may be a read error. The gene calls are TRBV12-3 or TRBV12-4 and TRBJ2-7, with D perhaps matching TRBD1 (5 bases). V dropped 4 bases and J dropped 2 bases, with 15 bases sitting between them. The length of the CDR3 is 15 residues. In DNA, the CDR3 is TGTGCCAGCAGTTCCGGACGACAGATGGCCTACGAGCAGTACTTC. Amino acid sequence: CASSSGRQMAYEQYF.

This clonotype was recorded at least ten times. The chain has TRBV12-3 or TRBV12-4 and TRBJ1-1, with TRBD1 as a possible D gene (5 bases). V lost 7 bases, J lost 2 bases, and 8 bases lay in between. The CDR3 runs 12 residues. The CDR3 bases are TGTGCCAGCACCGACAGAAACACTGAAGCTTTCTTT. Translating it yields CASTDRNTEAFF.

The V gene is TRBV20-1, the J gene TRBJ2-7, with a weak D call TRBD2 (6 bases). Germline CDR1 DFQATT, CDR2 SNEGSKA (reference sequence). The CDR3 extends over 13 amino acids. V was clipped by 5 bases and J by 2 bases, with 13 bases between them. This CDR3 reads CSARRGTTYEQYF. Here the CDR3 DNA reads TGCAGTGCTCGTCGGGGGACGACCTACGAGCAGTACTTC.

The rearrangement uses TRBV29-1 and TRBJ2-7, with D tentatively TRBD2 (6 bases). Germline V gene sequence: CDR1 SQVTM, CDR2 ANQGSEA. V dropped 8 bases and J dropped 4 bases, with 18 bases sitting between them. The CDR3 is 13 amino acids. The CDR3 spells CSLGGSGYYEQYF. The CDR3 nucleotides are TGCAGCTTGGGTGGTAGCGGTTATTACGAGCAGTACTTC.

This clonotype was counted many times. This chain uses TRBV24-1 with TRBJ1-2; D possibly corresponds to TRBD1 (5 bases). The CDR3 runs to 13 residues. V was cut by 5 bases and J by 6 bases, with 12 bases left in between. Per the germline V gene, CDR1 is KGHDR and CDR2 is SFDVKD. The CDR3 DNA follows: TGTGCCACCAGTGCAGACACAGGAGATGGCTACACCTTC. It codes for CATSADTGDGYTF.

This clonotype was seen many times. The rearrangement joins TRBV6-2 or TRBV6-3 to TRBJ1-5, with TRBD1 identical over 7 bases. This CDR3 is 15 amino acids long. Germline trimming cut 2 bases from V and 6 bases from J; bases unmatched to any gene: 7. Germline-derived CDR1 and CDR2 are MNHEY and SVGEGT. The DNA for the CDR3 is TGTGCCAGCAGTTACGAACCAACAGGGGTTCAGCCCCAGCATTTT. Amino acids: CASSYEPTGVQPQHF.

This clonotype has ten or more counts. The rearrangement links TRBV5-6 to TRBJ2-7; D remains unclear. Trimming shortened V by 4 bases and J by 3 bases, and 8 bases separated the two germline ends. The CDR3 is 12 residues long. Germline V gene data show CDR1 as SGHDT and CDR2 as YYEEEE. DNA of the CDR3: TGTGCCAGCAGCCGACCCGGCTACGAGCAGTACTTC. Amino acid sequence: CASSRPGYEQYF.

This clonotype was seen many times. The chain is built from TRBV2 and TRBJ1-5, with D perhaps matching TRBD1 (5 bases). Trimming took 6 bases from V and 4 from J, leaving 13 bases between them. Looked up from germline, CDR1 is SNHLY and CDR2 is FYNNEI. The CDR3 runs to 14 residues. The CDR3 reads CASSLGTRNQPQHF. The CDR3 DNA reads TGTGCCAGCAGCCTCGGGACCCGGAATCAGCCCCAGCATTTT.

The chain is built from TRBV6-2 or TRBV6-3 and TRBJ1-2; the match to TRBD1 covers 7 bases. V dropped 4 bases and J dropped 8; count of bases not matched to a gene: 10. The CDR3 covers 14 residues. CDR1 is MNHEY, CDR2 SVGEGT, per germline. Here the CDR3 DNA reads TGTGCCAGCAGTTCTCAGGGGCAGGGGGTCGGCTACACCTTC. Translated: CASSSQGQGVGYTF.

This clonotype has ten or more counts. This chain joins TRBV3-1 and TRBJ2-7; 9 positions match TRBD1. The J segment lost 3 bases and the V segment lost 3 bases, leaving 0 bases of the junction unmatched. The CDR3 sequence is 13 residues long. Germline V gives CDR1 LGHDT, CDR2 YNNKEL (reference sequence). CDR3 in amino acids: CASSQTGGYEQYF. CDR3 nucleotide sequence: TGTGCCAGCAGCCAGACAGGGGGCTACGAGCAGTACTTC.

The chain recombines TRBV6-5 with TRBJ1-2, with a tentative D call TRBD1 (5 bases). V shed 0 bases and J shed 8 bases, with 13 bases lying between them. CDR1 MNHEY and CDR2 SVGAGI come from the germline V gene. The CDR3 sequence is 14 residues long. The CDR3 nucleotides read TGTGCCAGCAGTTACTCCGGGGGATCCAAAGGCTACACCTTC. This translates into CASSYSGGSKGYTF.

This chain joins TRBV7-9 and TRBJ2-7; TRBD2 might be the D (7 bases). Between the trimmed V and J ends, which lost 0 bases and 7 bases, there was a span of 13 bases. CDR3 length equals 14 residues. Per germline, CDR1 SEHNR and CDR2 FQNEAQ (reference sequence). The CDR3 nucleotides read TGTGCCAGCAGCTTAGCTTCGGGGGGCCATGAGCAGTACTTC. Residues: CASSLASGGHEQYF.

In this sample, this clonotype turned up many times. At one boundary the junction diverges from the germline segment, which might be a read error. The V gene is TRBV14, the J gene TRBJ2-2, with 9 bases that match TRBD1. Germline CDR1 is SGHDN and CDR2 is FVKESK. The CDR3 extends over 11 amino acids. Written as DNA, the CDR3 is TGTGCCAGCAGCCGGGACAGGGAGATGTTTTTT. Amino acid sequence: CASSRDREMFF.

This chain's CDR3 is CASSELGLAGGGQETQYF. In nucleotides, the CDR3 is TGTGCCAGCAGTGAATTGGGGTTAGCGGGCGGAGGCCAAGAGACCCAGTACTTC. This chain joins TRBV25-1 and TRBJ2-5, with 7 bases matching TRBD2. This CDR3 comprises 18 residues. Losses at the gene ends were 1 base for V and 1 base for J; bases not matched to a gene: 12. Germline loops: CDR1 MGHDK, CDR2 SYGVNS.

Many counts were recorded for this clonotype. The CDR3 reads CSARDYRGSYEQYF. The CDR3 DNA reads as TGCAGTGCTAGGGACTACAGGGGTTCCTACGAGCAGTACTTC. V and J are TRBV20-1 and TRBJ2-7; tentative D call: TRBD1 (7 bases). The V gene's germline CDR1 is DFQATT and CDR2 SNEGSKA (reference sequence). The V end was cut by 3 bases, the J end by 1 base, with 13 bases between. The CDR3 runs to 14 residues.

The chain is built from TRBV10-3 and TRBJ2-7, with a weak D call TRBD2 (5 bases). Trimming pared 7 bases from V and 7 bases from J, leaving 20 bases between. Germline loops: CDR1 ENHRY, CDR2 SYGVKD. CDR3 size: 14 residues. This chain's CDR3 is CAIKAGRRTGEQYF. In nucleotides, the CDR3 is TGTGCCATCAAGGCCGGACGGAGGACCGGGGAGCAGTACTTC.

This clonotype came up once. In this CDR3 the conserved last residue, phenylalanine or tryptophan, is missing, so a read error is likely. CDR3 loop: CSVGQDPNQPQHL. Written as DNA, the CDR3 is TGCAGCGTTGGGCAAGACCCGAATCAGCCCCAGCATCTT. The chain has TRBV29-1 and TRBJ1-5; D gene uncertain. This CDR3 spans 13 amino acids. The germline gives CDR1 SQVTM, CDR2 ANQGSEA. V was pared by 4 bases and J by 4 bases, with 11 bases between.

In regard to this clonotype: No conserved phenylalanine or tryptophan ends this CDR3, so it is likely a read error. This chain joins TRBV7-6 and TRBJ1-1, with D tentatively TRBD1 (6 bases). Germline CDR1 is SGHVS and CDR2 is FNYEAQ. The CDR3 has 17 amino acids. Trimming shortened V by 2 bases and J by 0 bases, and 16 bases separated the two germline ends. DNA of the CDR3: TGTGCCAGCAGCTTACCTTCCAGGGGCGGTATGAACACTGAAGCTTTCTGT. Its translation is CASSLPSRGGMNTEAFC.